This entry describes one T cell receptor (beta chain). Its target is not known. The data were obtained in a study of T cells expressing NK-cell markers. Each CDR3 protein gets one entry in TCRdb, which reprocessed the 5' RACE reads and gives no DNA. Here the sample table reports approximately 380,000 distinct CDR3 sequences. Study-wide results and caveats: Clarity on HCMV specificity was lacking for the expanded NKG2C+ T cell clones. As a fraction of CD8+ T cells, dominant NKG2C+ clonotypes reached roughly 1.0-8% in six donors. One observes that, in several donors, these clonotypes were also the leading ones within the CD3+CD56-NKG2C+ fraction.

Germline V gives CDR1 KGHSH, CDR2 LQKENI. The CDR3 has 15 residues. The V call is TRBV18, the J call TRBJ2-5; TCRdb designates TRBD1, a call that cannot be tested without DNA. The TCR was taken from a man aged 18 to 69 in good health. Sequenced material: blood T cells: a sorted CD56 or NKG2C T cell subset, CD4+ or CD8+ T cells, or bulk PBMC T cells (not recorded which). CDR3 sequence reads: CASSPPRGGGETQYF.